Below are 13 T cell receptor beta chains sequenced from a single sample in a study of T cells after yellow fever vaccination. MiXCR, applied by TCRdb to the 5' RACE reads, yields one record per CDR3 protein. This table has 300,000 or so distinct CDR3 sequences, 8.7% appearing once. The sequenced sample was CD4+ T cells sorted from PBMCs, obtained 5 days after the yellow fever booster vaccination. The receptors derive from a man aged 18 to 29 who received the YFV17D yellow fever vaccine.

In its sample, this clonotype was seen many times. The rearrangement links TRBV4-3 to TRBJ1-2, with D perhaps matching TRBD1 (5 bases). The germline V and J ends were trimmed by 0 bases and 1 base, with 12 bases remaining between them. The CDR3 covers 16 residues. Germline lookup yields CDR1 LGHNA and CDR2 YSLEER. CDR3 in amino acids: CASSQDLGGNNYGYTF. The DNA for the CDR3 is TGCGCCAGCAGCCAAGATTTGGGGGGTAATAACTATGGCTACACCTTC.

V gene TRBV4-3 combines with J gene TRBJ2-4; TRBD2 agrees at 10 bases. CDR1 is LGHNA and CDR2 is YSLEER in the germline V gene. The V gene end was trimmed by 0 bases and the J gene end by 6 bases; junction bases not matched to a gene: 8. This CDR3 is built from 17 residues. The CDR3 coding sequence is TGCGCCAGCAGCCAAGAGAGGCAGCGGGGGGGATTAAACATTCAGTACTTC. It translates to CASSQERQRGGLNIQYF.

This clonotype was seen at least ten times. The genes are TRBV18 and TRBJ2-1; 8 bases align to TRBD1. The CDR3 is 17 residues long. Germline V gives CDR1 KGHSH, CDR2 LQKENI. The ends lost 2 bases at V and 7 bases at J; junction bases unmatched: 13. The CDR3 region has the DNA TGTGCCAGCTCACCATCCCTCGGGACAGGCCCGACGAATGAGCAGTTCTTC. Its protein product is CASSPSLGTGPTNEQFF.

The chain uses TRBV9 and TRBJ2-1; TRBD2 agrees at 10 bases. The V gene end was trimmed by 0 bases and the J gene end by 5 bases; junction bases not matched to a gene: 5. The V gene's germline CDR1 is SGDLS and CDR2 YYNGEE. CDR3 size: 16 residues. CDR3 loop: CASSVDSGGLNNEQFF. In nucleotides, the CDR3 is TGTGCCAGCAGCGTAGATAGCGGGGGGCTCAACAATGAGCAGTTCTTC.

The J gene is TRBJ1-2, the V gene TRBV5-4; TRBD1 is a possible D gene (6 bases). Trimming shortened V by 2 bases and J by 3 bases, and 17 bases separated the two germline ends. Per germline, CDR1 SGHNT and CDR2 YYREEE (reference sequence). The CDR3 is 16 residues long. CDR3 coding DNA: TGTGCCAGCAGCTTTGGGCCGGGACAAGGGGACTATGGCTACACCTTC. It codes for CASSFGPGQGDYGYTF.

For the CDR3, the DNA is TGCGCCAGCAGCCGAGCAGACGGCAGGGCGGCCTACGAGCAGTACTTC. This translates into CASSRADGRAAYEQYF. V and J are TRBV4-3 and TRBJ2-7, with D possibly TRBD1 on 5 matching bases. V lost 4 bases to trimming and J lost 2 bases, with 18 bases between them. The CDR3 totals 16 residues. Per the germline V gene, CDR1 is LGHNA and CDR2 is YSLEER.

This clonotype was detected many times. The gene calls are TRBV20-1 and TRBJ2-7; TRBD1 might be the D (6 bases). Germline values: CDR1 DFQATT, CDR2 SNEGSKA (reference sequence). The V gene lost 1 base and the J gene lost 2 bases, with 9 bases spanning the gap. The CDR3 is made up of 13 amino acids. The CDR3 here is CSARGDKPYEQYF. The CDR3 DNA sequence: TGCAGTGCTAGAGGGGACAAACCCTACGAGCAGTACTTC.

In this sample, this clonotype turned up a few times. V and J are TRBV4-3 and TRBJ2-1; TRBD2 might be the D (6 bases). CDR1 LGHNA and CDR2 YSLEER come from the germline V gene. The CDR3 extends over 15 amino acids. With 0 bases removed from V and 9 bases from J, the gap between germline ends came to 15 bases. CDR3 protein: CASSQEGTSSFEQFF. The CDR3 DNA reads as TGCGCCAGCAGCCAAGAGGGGACTTCGTCCTTTGAGCAGTTCTTC.

The table lists this clonotype with a few counts. This rearrangement joins TRBV10-3 to TRBJ2-7, with D tentatively TRBD2 (5 bases). V lost 0 bases and J lost 4, with 10 bases in between. This CDR3 spans 14 amino acids. The germline V gene encodes CDR1 ENHRY and CDR2 SYGVKD. DNA for the CDR3: TGTGCCATCAGTGAGTCAACGGGGTATTACGAGCAGTACGTC. Translating gives CAISESTGYYEQYV.

This clonotype appeared a few times. The chain links TRBV6-5 to TRBJ2-7; 9 nucleotides agree with TRBD2. This CDR3 is built from 15 residues. V dropped 5 bases and J dropped 2; count of bases not matched to a gene: 7. Germline assignment: CDR1 MNHEY and CDR2 SVGAGI. CDR3 bases: TGTGCCAGCAGTCCCAAGCGGGGGGTCACCTACGAGCAGTACTTC. Encoded protein: CASSPKRGVTYEQYF.

This clonotype was counted only a few times. The rearrangement uses TRBV12-3 or TRBV12-4 and TRBJ1-3, with no clear D. The CDR3 has 14 amino acids. Trimming took off 7 bases at V and 3 bases at J, with 13 bases between the two ends. This CDR3 is CASTIWADGNTIYF. The CDR3 nucleotides read TGTGCCAGCACCATCTGGGCAGATGGAAACACCATATATTTT.

The sample holds many counts of this clonotype. J is TRBJ2-7 and V is TRBV3-1, with TRBD2 as a possible D gene (5 bases). The CDR3 runs 16 residues. V was shortened by 1 base and J by 3 bases, with 16 bases between the two germline ends. Per the germline V gene, CDR1 is LGHDT and CDR2 is YNNKEL (reference sequence). The CDR3 DNA sequence: TGTGCCAGCAGCCAAGTTAGCGTTTCGGGGAGCTACGAGCAGTACTTC. It encodes CASSQVSVSGSYEQYF.

This clonotype appeared many times. The rearrangement uses TRBV30 and TRBJ2-5, with TRBD2 matching 7 bases. The germline CDR1 and CDR2 sequences are GTSNPN and SVGIG (reference sequence). After removal of 0 bases from V and 5 bases from J, the junction contained 3 bases not matched to a gene. This CDR3 region has 13 residues. CDR3 DNA: TGTGCCTGGAGTGTTCAGGGAGGGGAGACCCAGTACTTC. This sequence encodes CAWSVQGGETQYF.